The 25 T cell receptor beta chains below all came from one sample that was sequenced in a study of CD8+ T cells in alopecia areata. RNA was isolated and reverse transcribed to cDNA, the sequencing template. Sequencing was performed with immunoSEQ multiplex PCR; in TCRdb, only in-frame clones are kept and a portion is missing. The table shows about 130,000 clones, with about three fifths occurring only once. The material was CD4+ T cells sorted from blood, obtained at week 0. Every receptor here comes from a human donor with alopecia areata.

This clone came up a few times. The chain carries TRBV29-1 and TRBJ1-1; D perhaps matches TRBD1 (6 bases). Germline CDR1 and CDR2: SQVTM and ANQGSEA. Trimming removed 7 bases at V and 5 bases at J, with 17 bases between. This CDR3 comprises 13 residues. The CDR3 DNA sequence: TGCAGCGCGCAGACAGGACCTGGGACTGAAGCTTTCTTT. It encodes CSAQTGPGTEAFF.

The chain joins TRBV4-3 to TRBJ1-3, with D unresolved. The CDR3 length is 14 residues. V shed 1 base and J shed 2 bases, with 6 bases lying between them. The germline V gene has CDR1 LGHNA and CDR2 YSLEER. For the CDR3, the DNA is TGCGCCAGCAGCCAAGCGGAGGCTGGAAACACCATATATTTT. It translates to CASSQAEAGNTIYF.

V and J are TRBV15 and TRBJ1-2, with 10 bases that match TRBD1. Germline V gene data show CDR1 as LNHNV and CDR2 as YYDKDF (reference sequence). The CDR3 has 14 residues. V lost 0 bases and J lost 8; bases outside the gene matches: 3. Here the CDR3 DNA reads TGTGCCACCAGCAGAGATGGGACAGGGGAAGGCTACACCTTC. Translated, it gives CATSRDGTGEGYTF.

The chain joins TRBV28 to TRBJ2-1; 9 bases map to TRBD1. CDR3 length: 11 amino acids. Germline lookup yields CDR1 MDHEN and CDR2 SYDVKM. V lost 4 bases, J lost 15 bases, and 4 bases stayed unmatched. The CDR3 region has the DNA TGTGCCAGCAGTTCCGGACAGGGGAGGTTCTTC. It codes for CASSSGQGRFF. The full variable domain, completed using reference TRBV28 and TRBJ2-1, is DVKVTQSSRYLVKRTGEKVFLECVQDMDHENMFWYRQDPGLGLRLIYFSYDVKMKEKGDIPEGYSVSREKKERFSLILESASTNQTSMYLCASSSGQGRFFGPGTRLTVL.

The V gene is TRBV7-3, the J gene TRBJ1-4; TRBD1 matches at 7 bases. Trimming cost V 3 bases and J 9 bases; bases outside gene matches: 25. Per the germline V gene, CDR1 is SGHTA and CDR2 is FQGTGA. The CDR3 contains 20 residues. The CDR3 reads CASSFLPFGTEIFQTKKLFF. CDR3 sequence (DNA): TGTGCCAGCAGCTTCCTACCTTTCGGGACAGAGATTTTCCAGACGAAAAAACTGTTTTTT.

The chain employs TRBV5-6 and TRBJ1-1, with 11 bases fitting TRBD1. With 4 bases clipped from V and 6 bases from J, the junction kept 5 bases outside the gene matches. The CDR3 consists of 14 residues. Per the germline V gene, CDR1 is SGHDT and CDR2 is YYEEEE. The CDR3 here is CASSAGQGAAEAFF. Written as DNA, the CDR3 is TGTGCCAGCAGCGCAGGACAGGGGGCAGCTGAAGCTTTCTTT.

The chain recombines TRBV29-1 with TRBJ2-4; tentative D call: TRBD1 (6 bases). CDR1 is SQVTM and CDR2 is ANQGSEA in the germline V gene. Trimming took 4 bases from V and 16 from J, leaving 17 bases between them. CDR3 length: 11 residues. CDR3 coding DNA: TGCAGCGTTGGATACCGGGACAATATATACTTC. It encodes CSVGYRDNIYF.

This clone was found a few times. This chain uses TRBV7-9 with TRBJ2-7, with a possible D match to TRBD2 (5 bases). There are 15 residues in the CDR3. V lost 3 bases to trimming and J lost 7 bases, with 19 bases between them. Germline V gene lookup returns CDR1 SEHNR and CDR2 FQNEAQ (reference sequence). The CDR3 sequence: CASSLSTLGSKEQYF. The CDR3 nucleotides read TGTGCCAGCAGCTTGAGTACATTAGGGAGTAAGGAGCAGTACTTC.

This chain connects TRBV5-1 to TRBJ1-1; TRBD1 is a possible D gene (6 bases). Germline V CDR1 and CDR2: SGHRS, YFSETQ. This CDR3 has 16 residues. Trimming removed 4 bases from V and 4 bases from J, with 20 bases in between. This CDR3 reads CASSEFVQGISTEAFF. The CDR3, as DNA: TGCGCCAGCAGCGAGTTCGTACAGGGAATCAGCACTGAAGCTTTCTTT.

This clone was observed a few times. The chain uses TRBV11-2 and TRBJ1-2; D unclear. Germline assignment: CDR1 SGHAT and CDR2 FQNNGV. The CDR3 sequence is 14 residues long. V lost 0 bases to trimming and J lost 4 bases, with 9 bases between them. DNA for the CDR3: TGTGCCAGCAGCTTAGAACCCCGGAGCTATGGCTACACCTTC. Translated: CASSLEPRSYGYTF.

In DNA, the CDR3 is TGTGCCAGCAGCCGAGGGGCTCTTTGGCAGTACTTC. Its protein product is CASSRGALWQYF. The chain is built from TRBV7-2 and TRBJ2-7, with D possibly called TRBD1 or TRBD2 (5 bases each). V lost 5 bases and J lost 9, with 14 bases in between. CDR1 and CDR2 from the germline V gene are SGHTA and FQGNSA. The CDR3 loop spans 12 amino acids.

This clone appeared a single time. The CDR3, as DNA: TGTGCCAGCAGCTTGGTCACTAGCGGGGGGAACTTAGCCAAAAACATTCAGTACTTC. This encodes CASSLVTSGGNLAKNIQYF. The chain has TRBV5-4 and TRBJ2-4, with TRBD2 matching 12 bases. The CDR3 is 19 residues long. CDR1 and CDR2 (germline): SGHNT, YYREEE (reference sequence). V dropped 0 bases and J dropped 0; count of bases not matched to a gene: 7.

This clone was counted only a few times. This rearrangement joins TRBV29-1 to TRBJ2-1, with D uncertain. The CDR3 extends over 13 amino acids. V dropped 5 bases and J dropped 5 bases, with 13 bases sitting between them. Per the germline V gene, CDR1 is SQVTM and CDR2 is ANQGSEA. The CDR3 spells CSVLEPRDNEQFF. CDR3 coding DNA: TGCAGCGTTCTGGAACCTAGGGACAATGAGCAGTTCTTC.

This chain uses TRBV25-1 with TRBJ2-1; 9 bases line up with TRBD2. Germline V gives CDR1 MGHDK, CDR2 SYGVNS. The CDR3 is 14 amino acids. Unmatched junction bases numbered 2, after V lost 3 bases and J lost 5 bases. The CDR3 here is CASSDSGGNNEQFF. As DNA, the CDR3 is TGTGCCAGCAGTGATAGCGGGGGAAACAATGAGCAGTTCTTC.

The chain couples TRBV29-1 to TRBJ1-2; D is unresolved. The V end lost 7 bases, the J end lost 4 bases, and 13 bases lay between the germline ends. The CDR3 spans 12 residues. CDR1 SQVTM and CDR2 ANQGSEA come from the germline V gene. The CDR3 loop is CSARTAFYGYTF. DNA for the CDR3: TGCAGCGCCCGGACGGCTTTCTATGGCTACACCTTC.

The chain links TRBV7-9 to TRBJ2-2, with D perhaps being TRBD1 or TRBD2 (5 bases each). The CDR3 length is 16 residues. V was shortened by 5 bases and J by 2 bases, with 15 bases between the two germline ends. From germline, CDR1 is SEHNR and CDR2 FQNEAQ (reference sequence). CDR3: CASSGRRGDNTGELFF. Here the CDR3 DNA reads TGTGCCAGCAGCGGCCGCCGAGGGGATAACACCGGGGAGCTGTTTTTT. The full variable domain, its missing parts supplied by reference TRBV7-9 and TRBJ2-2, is DTGVSQNPRHKITKRGQNVTFRCDPISEHNRLYWYRQTLGQGPEFLTYFQNEAQLEKSRLLSDRFSAERPKGSFSTLEIQRTEQGDSAMYLCASSGRRGDNTGELFFGEGSRLTVL.

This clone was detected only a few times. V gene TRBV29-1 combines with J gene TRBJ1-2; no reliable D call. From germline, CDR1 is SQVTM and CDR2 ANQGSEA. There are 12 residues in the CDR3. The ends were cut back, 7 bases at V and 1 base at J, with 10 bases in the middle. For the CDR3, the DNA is TGCAGCGCCTCCCAAGATAACTATGGCTACACCTTC. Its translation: CSASQDNYGYTF.

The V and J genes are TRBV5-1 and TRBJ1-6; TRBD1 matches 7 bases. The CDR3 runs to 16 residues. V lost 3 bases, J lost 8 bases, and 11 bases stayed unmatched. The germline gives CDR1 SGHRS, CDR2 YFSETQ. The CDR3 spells CASSSRDRGEHSPLHF. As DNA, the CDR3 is TGCGCCAGCAGCTCCCGGGACAGAGGAGAACATTCACCCCTCCACTTT.

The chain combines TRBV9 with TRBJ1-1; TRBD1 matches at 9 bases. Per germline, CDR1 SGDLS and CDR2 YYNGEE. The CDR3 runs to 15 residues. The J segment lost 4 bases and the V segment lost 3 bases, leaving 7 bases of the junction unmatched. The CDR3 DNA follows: TGTGCCAGCAGCGCGGGAGGGACAGGGCTCACTGAAGCTTTCTTT. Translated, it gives CASSAGGTGLTEAFF.

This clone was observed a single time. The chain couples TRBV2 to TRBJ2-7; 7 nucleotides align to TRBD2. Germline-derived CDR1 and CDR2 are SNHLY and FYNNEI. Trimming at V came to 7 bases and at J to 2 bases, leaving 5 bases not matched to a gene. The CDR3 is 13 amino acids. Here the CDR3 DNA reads TGTGCCAGCATGTCTAGCGGCGCCTACGAGCAGTACTTC. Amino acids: CASMSSGAYEQYF.

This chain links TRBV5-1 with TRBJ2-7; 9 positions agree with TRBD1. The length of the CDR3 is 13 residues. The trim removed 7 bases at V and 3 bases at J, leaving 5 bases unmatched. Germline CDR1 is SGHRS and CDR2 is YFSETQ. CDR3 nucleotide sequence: TGCGCCAGCGGGGCGGACAGGGGCTACGAGCAGTACTTC. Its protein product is CASGADRGYEQYF.

The DNA for the CDR3 is TGCAGCGTTGGTAGCGATCTGGGAGTTTTTGGTGAAGCTTTCTTT. Its translation: CSVGSDLGVFGEAFF. The chain combines TRBV29-1 with TRBJ1-1; D is undetermined. Trimming shortened V by 4 bases and J by 7 bases, and 22 bases separated the two germline ends. Germline CDR1 and CDR2: SQVTM and ANQGSEA. The CDR3 runs to 15 residues.

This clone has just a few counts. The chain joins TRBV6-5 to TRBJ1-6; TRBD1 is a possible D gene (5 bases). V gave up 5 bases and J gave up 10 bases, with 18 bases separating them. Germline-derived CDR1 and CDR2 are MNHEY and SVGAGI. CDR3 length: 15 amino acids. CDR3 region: CASSTPGPTESPLHF. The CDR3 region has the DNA TGTGCCAGCAGTACCCCGGGACCAACGGAGTCACCCCTCCACTTT.

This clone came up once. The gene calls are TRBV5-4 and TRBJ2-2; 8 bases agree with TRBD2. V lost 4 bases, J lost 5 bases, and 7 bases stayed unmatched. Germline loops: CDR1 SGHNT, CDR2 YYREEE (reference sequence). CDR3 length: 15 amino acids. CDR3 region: CASSTGTRLTGELFF. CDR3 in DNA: TGTGCCAGCAGCACCGGGACTAGATTGACCGGGGAGCTGTTTTTT.

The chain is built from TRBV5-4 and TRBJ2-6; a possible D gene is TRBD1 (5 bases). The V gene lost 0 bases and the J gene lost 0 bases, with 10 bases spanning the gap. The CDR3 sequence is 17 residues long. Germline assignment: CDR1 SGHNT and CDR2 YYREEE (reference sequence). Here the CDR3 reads CASSLAGQHSGANVLTF. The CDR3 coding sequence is TGTGCCAGCAGCTTGGCCGGACAACACTCTGGGGCCAACGTCCTGACTTTC. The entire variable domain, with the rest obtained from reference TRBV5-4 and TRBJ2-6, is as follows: ETGVTQSPTHLIKTRGQQVTLRCSSQSGHNTVSWYQQALGQGPQFIFQYYREEENGRGNFPPRFSGLQFPNYSSELNVNALELDDSALYLCASSLAGQHSGANVLTFGAGSRLTVL.